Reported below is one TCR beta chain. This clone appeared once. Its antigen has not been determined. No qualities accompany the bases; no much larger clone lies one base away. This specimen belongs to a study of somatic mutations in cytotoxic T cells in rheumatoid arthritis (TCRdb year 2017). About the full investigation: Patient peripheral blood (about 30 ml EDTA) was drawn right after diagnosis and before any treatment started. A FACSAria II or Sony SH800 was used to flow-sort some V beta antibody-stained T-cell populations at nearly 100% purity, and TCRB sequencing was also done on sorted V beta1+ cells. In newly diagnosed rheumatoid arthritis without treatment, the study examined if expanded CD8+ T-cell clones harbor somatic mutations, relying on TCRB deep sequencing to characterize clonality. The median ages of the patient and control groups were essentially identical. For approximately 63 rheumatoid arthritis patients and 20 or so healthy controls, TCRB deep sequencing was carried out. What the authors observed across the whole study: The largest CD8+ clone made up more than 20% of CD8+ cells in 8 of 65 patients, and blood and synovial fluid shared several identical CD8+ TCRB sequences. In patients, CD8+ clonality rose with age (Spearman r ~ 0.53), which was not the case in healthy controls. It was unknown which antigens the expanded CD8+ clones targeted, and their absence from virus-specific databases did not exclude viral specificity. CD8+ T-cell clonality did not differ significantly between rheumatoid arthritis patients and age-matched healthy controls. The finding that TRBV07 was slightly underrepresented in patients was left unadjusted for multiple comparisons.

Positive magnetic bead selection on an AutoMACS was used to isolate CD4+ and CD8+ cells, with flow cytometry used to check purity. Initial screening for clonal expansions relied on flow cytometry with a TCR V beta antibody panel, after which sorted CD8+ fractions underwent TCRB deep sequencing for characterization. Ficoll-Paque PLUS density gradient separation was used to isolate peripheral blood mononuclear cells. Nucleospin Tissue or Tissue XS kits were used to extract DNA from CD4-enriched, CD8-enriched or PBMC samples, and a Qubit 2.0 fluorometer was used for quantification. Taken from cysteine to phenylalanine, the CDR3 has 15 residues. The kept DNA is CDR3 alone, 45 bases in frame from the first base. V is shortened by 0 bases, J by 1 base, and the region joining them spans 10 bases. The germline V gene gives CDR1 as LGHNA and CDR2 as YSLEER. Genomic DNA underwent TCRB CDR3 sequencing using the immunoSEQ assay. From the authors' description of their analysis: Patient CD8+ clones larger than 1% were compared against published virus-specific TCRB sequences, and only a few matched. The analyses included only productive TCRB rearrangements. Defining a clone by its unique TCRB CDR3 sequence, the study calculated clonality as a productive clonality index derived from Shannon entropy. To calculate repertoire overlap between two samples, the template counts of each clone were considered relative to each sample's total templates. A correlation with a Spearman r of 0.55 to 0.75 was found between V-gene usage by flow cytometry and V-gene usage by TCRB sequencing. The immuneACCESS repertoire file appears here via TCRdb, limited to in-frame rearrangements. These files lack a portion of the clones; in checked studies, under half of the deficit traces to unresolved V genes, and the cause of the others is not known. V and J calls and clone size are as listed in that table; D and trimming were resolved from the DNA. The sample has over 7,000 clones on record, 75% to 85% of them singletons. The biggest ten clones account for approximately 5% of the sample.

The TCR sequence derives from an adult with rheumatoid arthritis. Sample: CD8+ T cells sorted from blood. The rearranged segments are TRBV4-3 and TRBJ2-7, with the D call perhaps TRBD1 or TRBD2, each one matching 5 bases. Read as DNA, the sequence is TGCGCCAGCAGCCAAGACCGACAGCGGTCCTACGAGCAGTACTTC. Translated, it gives CASSQDRQRSYEQYF.